Included here is one TCR beta chain sequence, with context. Here immunoSEQ multiplex PCR was the method, and the copy in TCRdb shows in-frame clones only, minus some. The table shows 40,000 to 50,000 clones, with around nine tenths occurring only once. These data originate in a study of OX40 agonist ivuxolimab in advanced cancers. V shed 3 bases and J 2 bases; nucleotides not matched to a gene: 5. This CDR3 has 14 residues. CDR1 and CDR2 from the germline V gene are GTSNPN and SVGIG (reference sequence). The source material was CD4+ or CD8+ T cells sorted from blood, sampled in a trial of the OX40 agonist ivuxolimab. The sequence was collected from an adult with an advanced solid tumor such as melanoma, head and neck, liver or kidney cancer. V is TRBV30 and J is TRBJ2-7, with TRBD2 matching over 9 bases. DNA of the CDR3: TGTGCCTGGAGGGGTAGCGGGGGAACCTACGAGCAGTACTTC. As protein: CAWRGSGGTYEQYF.